This TCR beta chain is from a study of read filtering for tumor transcriptome and immune sequencing. Looking at the study overall: Patients were approximately 18 male and some 13 female, mean age roughly 68 years, range roughly 45 to 85.

This library used approximately 370 ng RNA and molecular barcoded adaptors spanning alpha/delta and beta/gamma chains. TCRdb analysed the reads with MiXCR anew, one entry per CDR3 protein. The repertoire consists of 100,000 to 150,000 distinct CDR3 sequences, with 10% to 15% occurring once and the leading ten covering approximately 10%. Germline assignment: CDR1 MGHRA and CDR2 YSYEKL. This CDR3 is 16 amino acids long. The V gene lost 4 bases and the J gene lost 6 bases, with 21 bases spanning the gap. This clonotype was recorded many times. The chain employs TRBV4-1 and TRBJ1-1; possibly TRBD1 for D (5 bases). Sample: a population of CD138-negative cells sorted from bone marrow. This receptor was identified in a donor at least 40 years old with multiple myeloma. The CDR3 loop is CASSPPGTAFLAEAFF. CDR3 coding DNA: TGCGCCAGCAGCCCCCCGGGGACGGCTTTTCTCGCTGAAGCTTTCTTT.